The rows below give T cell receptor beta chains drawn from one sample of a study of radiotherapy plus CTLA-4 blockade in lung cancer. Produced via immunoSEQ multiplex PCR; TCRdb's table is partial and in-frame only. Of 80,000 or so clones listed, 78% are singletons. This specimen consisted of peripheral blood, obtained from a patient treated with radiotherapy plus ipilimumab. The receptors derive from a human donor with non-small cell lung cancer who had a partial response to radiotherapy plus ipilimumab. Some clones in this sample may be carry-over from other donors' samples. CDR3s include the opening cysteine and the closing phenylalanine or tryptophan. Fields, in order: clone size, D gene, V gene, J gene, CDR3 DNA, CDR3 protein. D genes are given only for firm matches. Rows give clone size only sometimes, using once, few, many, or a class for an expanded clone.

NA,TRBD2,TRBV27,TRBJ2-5,TGTGCCAGCAGTAAGCGGGACGGCAAAGAGACCCAGTACTTC,CASSKRDGKETQYF
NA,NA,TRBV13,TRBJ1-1,TGTGCCAGCAGCTCGCCAGGGGAATTAAACCCGGCGACTGAAGCTTTCTTT,CASSSPGELNPATEAFF
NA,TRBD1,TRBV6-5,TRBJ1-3,TGTGCCAGCAGTGAGACAGGGGCTGGAAACACCATATATTTT,CASSETGAGNTIYF
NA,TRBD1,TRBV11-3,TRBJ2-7,TGTGCCAGCAGCCGCTGGTCGTCACAGGGGGACCTCAGGGTGCAGTACTTC,CASSRWSSQGDLRVQYF
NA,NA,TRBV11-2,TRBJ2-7,TGTGCCAGCAGCTTAGATCCCGCGACTCTAGCGTGGGAGCAGTACTTC,CASSLDPATLAWEQYF
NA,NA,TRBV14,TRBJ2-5,TGTGCCAGCAGCCAAGTAGGGGGGACCCAGTACTTC,CASSQVGGTQYF
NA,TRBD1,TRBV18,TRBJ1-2,TGTGCCAGCTCACCAGGGACAGGCGGGGGCTACACCTTC,CASSPGTGGGYTF
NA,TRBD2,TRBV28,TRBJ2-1,TGTGCCAGCAGACCCACTAGCGGGAGCTACAATGAGCAGTTCTTC,CASRPTSGSYNEQFF
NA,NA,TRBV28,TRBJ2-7,TGTGCCAGCAGTTTACGGCGGGGTTTTGCCTCCTACGAGCAGTACTTC,CASSLRRGFASYEQYF
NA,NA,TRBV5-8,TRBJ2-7,TGTGCCAGCAGCTTGATCGGCCGGGGGACTCTCGAGCAGTACTTC,CASSLIGRGTLEQYF
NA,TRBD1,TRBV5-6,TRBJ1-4,TGTGCCAGCAGCTCGAGATACAGGGGTGAAGAAAAACTGTTTTTT,CASSSRYRGEEKLFF
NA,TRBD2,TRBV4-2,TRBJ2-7,TGTGCCAGCAGCCAAGCGGGCGGGAGTATGTACGAGCAGTACTTC,CASSQAGGSMYEQYF
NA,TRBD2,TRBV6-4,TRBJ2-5,TGTGCCAGCAGTGAACTAGCGGGGGGGGACCTCGAGACCCAGTACTTC,CASSELAGGDLETQYF
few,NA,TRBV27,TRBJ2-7,TGTGCCAGCAGAAGGACAGCCCAAGGCGAGCAGTACTTC,CASRRTAQGEQYF
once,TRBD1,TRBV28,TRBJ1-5,TGTGCCATACGACAGGGGGGAGATAGCAATCAGCCCCAGCATTTT,CAIRQGGDSNQPQHF
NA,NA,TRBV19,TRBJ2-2,TGTGCCAGTGTCGCCGAACGGGACACCGGGGAGCTGTTTTTT,CASVAERDTGELFF
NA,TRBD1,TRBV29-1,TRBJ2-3,TGCAGCGTTGCGGGACAGATGTACACAGATACGCAGTATTTT,CSVAGQMYTDTQYF
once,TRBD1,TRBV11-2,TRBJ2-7,TGTGCCAGCAGCTTACCAACCCCCGCAGGGGGTACCTACGAGCAGTACTTC,CASSLPTPAGGTYEQYF
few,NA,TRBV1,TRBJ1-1,TGCACCAGCAGCCAAGGGACTCAGATTCCGAACACTGAAGCTTTCTTT,CTSSQGTQIPNTEAFF
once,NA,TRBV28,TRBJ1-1,TGTGCCAGCAGTTTACCGGGAACCCGGATTGCTTTCTTT,CASSLPGTRIAFF
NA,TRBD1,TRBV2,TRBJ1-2,TGTGCCAGCAGCGGACAGGCGAACAATGGCTACACCTTC,CASSGQANNGYTF
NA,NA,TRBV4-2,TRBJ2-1,TGTGCCAGCAGCACACAGGGTGCCCCCTACAATGAGCAGTTCTTC,CASSTQGAPYNEQFF
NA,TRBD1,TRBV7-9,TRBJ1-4,TGTGCCAGCAGCACGGGACAGGGGGCGCGGGAAAAACTGTTTTTT,CASSTGQGAREKLFF
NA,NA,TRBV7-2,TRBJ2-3,TGTGCCAGCAGCCCTCGAGCCAGGGCTAGCACAGATACGCAGTATTTT,CASSPRARASTDTQYF
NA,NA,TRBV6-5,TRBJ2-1,TGTGCCAGCAGTCCCGAGGCCTACAATGAGCAGTTCTTC,CASSPEAYNEQFF
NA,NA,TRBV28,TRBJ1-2,TGTGCCAGCAGTCAGGCGGGGAACTATGGCTACACCTTC,CASSQAGNYGYTF
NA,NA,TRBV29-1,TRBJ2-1,TGCAGCGCCAATCGGGACTTCCCTTACCAGCAGTTCTTC,CSANRDFPYQQFF